This T cell receptor (beta chain) was captured by sequencing in a study of post-analysis software for immune sequencing data. This clonotype was observed a few times. Its specificity is unknown. CDR3 size: 15 residues. The junction had 0 bases not matched to a gene; V was cut back by 1 base and J by 1 base. Unique molecular identifiers featured in each of the TCR beta cDNA libraries. Starting from roughly 1 to 10 million T cells, the study yielded roughly 0.5 million cDNA molecules. TCRdb re-called the PCR reads through MiXCR, storing one row per CDR3 protein. This repertoire shows 600,000 to 750,000 distinct CDR3 sequences, roughly three fifths found once; its top ten account for approximately 10%. Study-level findings and limits: Comparison of patients with controls showed about 5 TRBV segments more frequent in patients, TRBV5-6, TRBV5-1 and TRBV20-1 among them.

The clonotype comes from a girl aged 2 to 9 with multiple sclerosis. The sequenced sample consisted of blood. V gene TRBV12-3 or TRBV12-4 combines with J gene TRBJ2-3; 9 positions match TRBD1. The CDR3: CASSLDRGRTDTQYF. CDR3 coding DNA: TGTGCCAGCAGTTTAGACAGGGGGCGCACAGATACGCAGTATTTT.